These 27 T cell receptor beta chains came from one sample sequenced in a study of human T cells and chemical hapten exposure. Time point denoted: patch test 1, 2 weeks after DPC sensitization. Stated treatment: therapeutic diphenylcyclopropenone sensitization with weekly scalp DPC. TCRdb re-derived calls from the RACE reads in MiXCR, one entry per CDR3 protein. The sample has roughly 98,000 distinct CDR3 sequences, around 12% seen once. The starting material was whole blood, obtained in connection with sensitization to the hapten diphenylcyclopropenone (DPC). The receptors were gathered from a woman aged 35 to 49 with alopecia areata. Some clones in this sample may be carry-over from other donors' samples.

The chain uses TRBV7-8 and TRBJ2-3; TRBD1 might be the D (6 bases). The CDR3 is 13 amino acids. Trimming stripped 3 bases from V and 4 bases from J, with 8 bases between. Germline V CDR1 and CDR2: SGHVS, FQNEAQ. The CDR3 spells CASSFSGADTQYF. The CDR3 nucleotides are TGTGCCAGCAGCTTTTCAGGGGCAGATACGCAGTATTTT.

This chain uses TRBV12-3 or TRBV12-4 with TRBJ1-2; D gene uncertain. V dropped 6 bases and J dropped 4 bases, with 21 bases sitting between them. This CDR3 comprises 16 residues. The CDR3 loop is CASSPGMRARLYGYTF. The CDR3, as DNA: TGTGCCAGCAGCCCTGGTATGAGGGCCAGACTCTATGGCTACACCTTC.

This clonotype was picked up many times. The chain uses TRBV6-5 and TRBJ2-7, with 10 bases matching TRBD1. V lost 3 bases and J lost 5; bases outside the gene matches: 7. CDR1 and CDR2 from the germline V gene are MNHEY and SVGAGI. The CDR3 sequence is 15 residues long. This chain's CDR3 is CASSYGPGTGDEQYF. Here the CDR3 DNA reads TGTGCCAGCAGTTATGGTCCCGGGACAGGGGACGAGCAGTACTTC.

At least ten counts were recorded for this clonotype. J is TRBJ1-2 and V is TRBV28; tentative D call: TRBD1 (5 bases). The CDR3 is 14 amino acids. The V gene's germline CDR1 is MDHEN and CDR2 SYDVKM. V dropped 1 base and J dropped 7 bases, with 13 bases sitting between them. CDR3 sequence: CASSLSAGTFGYTF. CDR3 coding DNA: TGTGCCAGCAGTTTATCGGCAGGGACCTTTGGCTACACCTTC.

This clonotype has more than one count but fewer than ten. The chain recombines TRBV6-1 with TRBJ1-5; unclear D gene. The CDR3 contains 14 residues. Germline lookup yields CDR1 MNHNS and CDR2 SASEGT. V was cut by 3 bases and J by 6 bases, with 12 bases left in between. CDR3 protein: CASSESTGSQPQHF. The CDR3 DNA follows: TGTGCCAGCAGTGAGTCGACGGGGAGTCAGCCCCAGCATTTT.

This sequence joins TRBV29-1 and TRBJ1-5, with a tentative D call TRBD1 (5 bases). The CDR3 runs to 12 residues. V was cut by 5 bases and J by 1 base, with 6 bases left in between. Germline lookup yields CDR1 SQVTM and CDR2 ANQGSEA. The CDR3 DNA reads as TGCAGCGTTTGGGACAGCAATCAGCCCCAGCATTTT. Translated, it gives CSVWDSNQPQHF.

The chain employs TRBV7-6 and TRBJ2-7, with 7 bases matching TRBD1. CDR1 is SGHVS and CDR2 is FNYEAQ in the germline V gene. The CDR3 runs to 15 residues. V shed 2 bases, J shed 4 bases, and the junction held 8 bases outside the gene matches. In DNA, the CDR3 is TGTGCCAGCAGCTTATCTGAGGGGGCGCCATACGAGCAGTACTTC. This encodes CASSLSEGAPYEQYF.

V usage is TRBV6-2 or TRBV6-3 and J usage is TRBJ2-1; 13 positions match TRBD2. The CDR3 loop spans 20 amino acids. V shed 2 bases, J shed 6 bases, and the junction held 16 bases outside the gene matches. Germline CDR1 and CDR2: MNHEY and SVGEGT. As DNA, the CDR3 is TGTGCCAGCAGTTACCGTTCCGGGACTAGCGGGACAAGGGGGATCAATGAGCAGTTCTTC. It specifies CASSYRSGTSGTRGINEQFF.

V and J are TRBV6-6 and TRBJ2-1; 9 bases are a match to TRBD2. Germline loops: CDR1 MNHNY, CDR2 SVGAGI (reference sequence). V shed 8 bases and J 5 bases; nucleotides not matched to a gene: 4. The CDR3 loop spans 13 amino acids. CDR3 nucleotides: TGTGCCAGCGCACTAGCGGGCAACAATGAGCAGTTCTTC. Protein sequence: CASALAGNNEQFF.

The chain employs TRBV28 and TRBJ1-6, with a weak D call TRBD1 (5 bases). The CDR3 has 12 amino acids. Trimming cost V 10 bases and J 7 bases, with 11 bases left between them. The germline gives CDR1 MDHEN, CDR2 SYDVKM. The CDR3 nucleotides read TGTGCCACCTGGACAACGAATTCACCCCTCCACTTT. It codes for CATWTTNSPLHF.

This CDR3 is CAIRNGNQPQHF. In DNA form, the CDR3 reads TGTGCCATCCGGAATGGCAATCAGCCCCAGCATTTT. The chain is built from TRBV10-3 and TRBJ1-5; D not certain. The CDR3 has 12 residues. Germline CDR1 is ENHRY and CDR2 is SYGVKD. V lost 8 bases, J lost 2 bases, and 7 bases lay in between.

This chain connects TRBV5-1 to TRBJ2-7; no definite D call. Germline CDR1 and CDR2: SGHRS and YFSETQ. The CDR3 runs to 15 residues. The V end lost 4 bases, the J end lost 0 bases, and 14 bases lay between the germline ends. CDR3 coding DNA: TGCGCCAGCAGCCAACCCGAGGACGGCTCCTACGAGCAGTACTTC. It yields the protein CASSQPEDGSYEQYF.

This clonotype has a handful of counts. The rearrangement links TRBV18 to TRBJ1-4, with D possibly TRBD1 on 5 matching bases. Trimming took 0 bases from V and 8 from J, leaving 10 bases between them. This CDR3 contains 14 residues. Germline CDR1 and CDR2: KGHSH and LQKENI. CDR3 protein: CASSPPGVQEKLFF. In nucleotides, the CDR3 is TGTGCCAGCTCACCACCGGGGGTCCAGGAAAAACTGTTTTTT. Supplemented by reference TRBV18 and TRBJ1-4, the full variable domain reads NAGVMQNPRHLVRRRGQEARLRCSPMKGHSHVYWYRQLPEEGLKFMVYLQKENIIDESGMPKERFSAEFPKEGPSILRIQQVVRGDSAAYFCASSPPGVQEKLFFGSGTQLSVL.

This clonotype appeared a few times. In DNA, the CDR3 is TGCGCCAGCAGCTCGGGACTAGCGACTAGCACAGATACGCAGTATTTT. It encodes CASSSGLATSTDTQYF. J is TRBJ2-3 and V is TRBV5-1, with 10 bases fitting TRBD2. From germline, CDR1 is SGHRS and CDR2 YFSETQ. The ends lost 3 bases at V and 0 bases at J; junction bases unmatched: 4. The CDR3 is 16 amino acids.

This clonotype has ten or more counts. CDR3 amino acids: CASSPQVLNTEAFF. The CDR3 region has the DNA TGTGCCAGCTCACCACAGGTTCTGAACACTGAAGCTTTCTTT. The chain employs TRBV18 and TRBJ1-1; D not resolved. With 1 base removed from V and 0 bases from J, the gap between germline ends came to 6 bases. Looked up from germline, CDR1 is KGHSH and CDR2 is LQKENI. The CDR3 loop spans 14 amino acids.

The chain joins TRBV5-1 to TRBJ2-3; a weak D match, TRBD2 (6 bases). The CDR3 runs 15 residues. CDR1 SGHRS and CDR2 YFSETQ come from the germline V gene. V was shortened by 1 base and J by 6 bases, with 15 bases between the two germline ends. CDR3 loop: CASSLPGGDSDTQYF. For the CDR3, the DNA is TGCGCCAGCAGCTTGCCGGGCGGGGACTCCGATACGCAGTATTTT. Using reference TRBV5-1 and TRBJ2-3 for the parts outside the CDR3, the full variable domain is KAGVTQTPRYLIKTRGQQVTLSCSPISGHRSVSWYQQTPGQGLQFLFEYFSETQRNKGNFPGRFSGRQFSNSRSEMNVSTLELGDSALYLCASSLPGGDSDTQYFGPGTRLTVL.

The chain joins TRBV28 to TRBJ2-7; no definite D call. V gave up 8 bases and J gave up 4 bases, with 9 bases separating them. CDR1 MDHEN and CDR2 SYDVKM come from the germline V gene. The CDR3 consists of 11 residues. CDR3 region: CASRSEYEQYF. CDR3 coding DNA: TGTGCCAGCCGCTCCGAGTACGAGCAGTACTTC.

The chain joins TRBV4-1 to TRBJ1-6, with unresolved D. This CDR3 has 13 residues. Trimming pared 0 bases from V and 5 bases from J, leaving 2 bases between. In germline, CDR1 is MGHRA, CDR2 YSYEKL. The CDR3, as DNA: TGCGCCAGCAGCCAAGATCATAATTCACCCCTCCACTTT. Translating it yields CASSQDHNSPLHF.

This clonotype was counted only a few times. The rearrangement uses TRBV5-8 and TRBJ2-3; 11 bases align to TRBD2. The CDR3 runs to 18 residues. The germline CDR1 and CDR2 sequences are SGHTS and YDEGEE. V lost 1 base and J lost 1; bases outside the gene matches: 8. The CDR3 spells CASSLSQTSGSGTDTQYF. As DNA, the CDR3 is TGTGCCAGCAGCTTGTCCCAAACTAGCGGGAGTGGCACAGATACGCAGTATTTT.

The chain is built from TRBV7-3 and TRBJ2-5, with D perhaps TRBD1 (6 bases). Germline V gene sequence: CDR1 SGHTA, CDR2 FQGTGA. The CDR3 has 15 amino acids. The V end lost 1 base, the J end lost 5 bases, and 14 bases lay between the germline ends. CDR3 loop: CASSLRAGEMETQYF. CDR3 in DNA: TGTGCCAGCAGCTTAAGGGCAGGGGAGATGGAGACCCAGTACTTC.

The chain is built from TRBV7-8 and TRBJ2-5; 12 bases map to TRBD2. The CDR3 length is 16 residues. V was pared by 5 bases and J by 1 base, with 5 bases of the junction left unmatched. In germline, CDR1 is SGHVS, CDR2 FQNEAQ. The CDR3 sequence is CASSHTSGRSQETQYF. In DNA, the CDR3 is TGTGCCAGCAGCCATACTAGCGGGAGGTCCCAAGAGACCCAGTACTTC.

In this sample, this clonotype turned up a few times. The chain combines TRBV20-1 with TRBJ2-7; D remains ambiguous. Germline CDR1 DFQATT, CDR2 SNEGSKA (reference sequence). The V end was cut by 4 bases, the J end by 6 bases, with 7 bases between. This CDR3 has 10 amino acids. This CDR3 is CSATRREQYF. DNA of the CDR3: TGCAGTGCTACCCGCCGCGAGCAGTACTTC.

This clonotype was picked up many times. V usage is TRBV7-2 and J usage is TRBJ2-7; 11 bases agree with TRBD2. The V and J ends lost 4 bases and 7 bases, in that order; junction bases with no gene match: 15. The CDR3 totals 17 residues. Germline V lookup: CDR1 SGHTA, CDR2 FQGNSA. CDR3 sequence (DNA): TGTGCCAGCAGCTCACAAGCATTCCTAGCGGGAGGAAATGAGCAGTACTTC. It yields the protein CASSSQAFLAGGNEQYF.

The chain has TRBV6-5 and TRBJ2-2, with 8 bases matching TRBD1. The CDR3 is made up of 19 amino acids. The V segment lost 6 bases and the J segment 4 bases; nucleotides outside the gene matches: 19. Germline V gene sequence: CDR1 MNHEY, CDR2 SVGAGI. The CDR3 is CASSRFGQGARSSTGELFF. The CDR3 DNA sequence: TGTGCCAGCAGCCGATTTGGGCAGGGGGCTCGTAGTAGCACCGGGGAGCTGTTTTTT.

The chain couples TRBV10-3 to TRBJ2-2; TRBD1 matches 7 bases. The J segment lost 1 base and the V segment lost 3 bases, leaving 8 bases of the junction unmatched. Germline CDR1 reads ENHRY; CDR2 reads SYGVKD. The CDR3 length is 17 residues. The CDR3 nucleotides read TGTGCCATCAGTGACTCAGTGGGACAGAGGAACACCGGGGAGCTGTTTTTT. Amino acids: CAISDSVGQRNTGELFF.

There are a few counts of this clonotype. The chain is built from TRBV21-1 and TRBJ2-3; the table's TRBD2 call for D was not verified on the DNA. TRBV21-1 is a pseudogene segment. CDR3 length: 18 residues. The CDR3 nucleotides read TGTGCCAGCAGCAAAGGATGCCGCCGGAGGGCCCGCACAGATACGCAGTATTTT. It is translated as CASSKGCRRRARTDTQYF.

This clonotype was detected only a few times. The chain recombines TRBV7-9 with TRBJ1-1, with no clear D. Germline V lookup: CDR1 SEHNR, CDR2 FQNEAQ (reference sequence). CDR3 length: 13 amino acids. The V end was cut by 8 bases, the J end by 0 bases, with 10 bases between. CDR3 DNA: TGTGCCAGCTATGGGCAGTTGAACACTGAAGCTTTCTTT. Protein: CASYGQLNTEAFF.